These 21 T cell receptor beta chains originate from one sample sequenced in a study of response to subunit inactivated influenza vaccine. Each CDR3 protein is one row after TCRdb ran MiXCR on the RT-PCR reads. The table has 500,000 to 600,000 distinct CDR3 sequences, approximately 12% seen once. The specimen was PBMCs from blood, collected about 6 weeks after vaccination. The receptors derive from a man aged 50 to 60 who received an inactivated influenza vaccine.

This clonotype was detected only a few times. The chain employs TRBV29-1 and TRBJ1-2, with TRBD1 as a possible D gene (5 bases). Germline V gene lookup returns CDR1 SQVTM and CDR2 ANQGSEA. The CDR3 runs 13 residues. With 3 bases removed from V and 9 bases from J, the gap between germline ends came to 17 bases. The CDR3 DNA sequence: TGCAGCGTTGACGGAGGTGTTCGGGGGAGCTACACCTTC. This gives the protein CSVDGGVRGSYTF.

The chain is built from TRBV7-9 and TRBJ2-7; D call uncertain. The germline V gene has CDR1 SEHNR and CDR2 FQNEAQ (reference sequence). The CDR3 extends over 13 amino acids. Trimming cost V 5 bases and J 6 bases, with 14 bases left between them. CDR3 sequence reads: CASSAPGLGEQYF. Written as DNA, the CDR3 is TGTGCCAGCAGCGCCCCCGGCCTGGGCGAGCAGTACTTC.

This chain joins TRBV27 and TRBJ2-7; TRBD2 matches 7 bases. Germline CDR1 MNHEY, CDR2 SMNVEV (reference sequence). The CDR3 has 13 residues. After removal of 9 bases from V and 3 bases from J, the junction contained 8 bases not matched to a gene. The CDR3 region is CASRPGGHYEQYF. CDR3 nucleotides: TGTGCCAGTCGCCCGGGAGGCCACTACGAGCAGTACTTC.

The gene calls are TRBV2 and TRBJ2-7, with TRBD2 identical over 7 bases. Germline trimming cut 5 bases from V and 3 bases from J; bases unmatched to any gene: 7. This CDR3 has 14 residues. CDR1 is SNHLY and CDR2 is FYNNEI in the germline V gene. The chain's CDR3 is CASSMQRGLYEQYF. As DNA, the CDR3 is TGTGCCAGCAGTATGCAGCGGGGACTCTACGAGCAGTACTTC. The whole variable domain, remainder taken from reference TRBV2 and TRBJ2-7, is EPEVTQTPSHQVTQMGQEVILRCVPISNHLYFYWYRQILGQKVEFLVSFYNNEISEKSEIFDDQFSVERPDGSNFTLKIRSTKLEDSAMYFCASSMQRGLYEQYFGPGTRLTVT.

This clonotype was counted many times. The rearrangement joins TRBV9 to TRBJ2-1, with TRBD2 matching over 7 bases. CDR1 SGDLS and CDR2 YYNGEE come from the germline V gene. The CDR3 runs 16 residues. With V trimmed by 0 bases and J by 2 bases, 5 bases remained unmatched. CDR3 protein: CASSVVDGTTYNEQFF. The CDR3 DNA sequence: TGTGCCAGCAGCGTAGTGGACGGGACTACCTACAATGAGCAGTTCTTC.

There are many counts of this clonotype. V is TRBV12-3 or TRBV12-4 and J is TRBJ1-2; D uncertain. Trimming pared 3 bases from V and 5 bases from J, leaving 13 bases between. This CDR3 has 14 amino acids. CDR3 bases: TGTGCCAGCAGTTTTTGGTCGTTAGGGTATGGCTACACCTTC. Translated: CASSFWSLGYGYTF.

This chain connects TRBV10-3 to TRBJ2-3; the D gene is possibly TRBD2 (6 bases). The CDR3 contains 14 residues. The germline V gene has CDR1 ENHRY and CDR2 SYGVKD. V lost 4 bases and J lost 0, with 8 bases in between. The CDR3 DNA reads TGTGCCATCAGTGGGAGGGAAAGCACAGATACGCAGTATTTT. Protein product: CAISGRESTDTQYF.

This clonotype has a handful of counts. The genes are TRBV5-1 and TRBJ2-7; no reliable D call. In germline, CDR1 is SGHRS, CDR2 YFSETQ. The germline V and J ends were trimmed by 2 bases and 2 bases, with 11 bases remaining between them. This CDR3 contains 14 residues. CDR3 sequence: CASSFGSGAYEQYF. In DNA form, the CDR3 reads TGCGCCAGCAGCTTCGGATCAGGCGCCTACGAGCAGTACTTC.

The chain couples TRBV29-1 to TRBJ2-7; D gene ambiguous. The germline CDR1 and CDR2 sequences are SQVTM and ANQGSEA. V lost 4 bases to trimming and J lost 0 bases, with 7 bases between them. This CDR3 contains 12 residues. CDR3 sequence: CSVVGYSYEQYF. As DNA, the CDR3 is TGCAGCGTTGTTGGTTACTCCTACGAGCAGTACTTC.

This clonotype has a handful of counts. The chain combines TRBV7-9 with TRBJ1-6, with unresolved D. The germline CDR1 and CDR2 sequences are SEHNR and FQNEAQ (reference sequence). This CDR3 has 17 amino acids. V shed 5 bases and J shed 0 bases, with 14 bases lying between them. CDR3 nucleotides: TGTGCCAGCAGCCCCCCCGGCGGTAGCTCCTATAATTCACCCCTCCACTTT. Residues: CASSPPGGSSYNSPLHF. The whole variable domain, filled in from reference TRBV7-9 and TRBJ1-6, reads DTGVSQNPRHKITKRGQNVTFRCDPISEHNRLYWYRQTLGQGPEFLTYFQNEAQLEKSRLLSDRFSAERPKGSFSTLEIQRTEQGDSAMYLCASSPPGGSSYNSPLHFGNGTRLTVT.

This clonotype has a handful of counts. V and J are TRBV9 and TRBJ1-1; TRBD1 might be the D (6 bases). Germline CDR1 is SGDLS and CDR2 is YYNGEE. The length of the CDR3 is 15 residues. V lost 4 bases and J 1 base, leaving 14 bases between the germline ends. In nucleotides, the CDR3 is TGTGCCAGCAGCCCACCGGGGGGCCAGAACACTGAAGCTTTCTTT. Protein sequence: CASSPPGGQNTEAFF.

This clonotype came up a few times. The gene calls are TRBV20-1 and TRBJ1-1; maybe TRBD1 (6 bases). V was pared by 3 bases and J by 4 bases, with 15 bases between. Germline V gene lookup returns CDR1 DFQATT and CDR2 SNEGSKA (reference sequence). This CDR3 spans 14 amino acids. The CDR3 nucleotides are TGCAGTGCTAGCGATGGGGACATGATCACTGAAGCTTTCTTT. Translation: CSASDGDMITEAFF.

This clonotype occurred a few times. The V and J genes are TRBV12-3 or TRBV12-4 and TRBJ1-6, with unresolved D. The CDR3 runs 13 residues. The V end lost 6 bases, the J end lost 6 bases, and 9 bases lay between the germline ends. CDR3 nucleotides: TGTGCCAGCAGCCACGATCGTAATTCACCCCTCCACTTT. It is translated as CASSHDRNSPLHF.

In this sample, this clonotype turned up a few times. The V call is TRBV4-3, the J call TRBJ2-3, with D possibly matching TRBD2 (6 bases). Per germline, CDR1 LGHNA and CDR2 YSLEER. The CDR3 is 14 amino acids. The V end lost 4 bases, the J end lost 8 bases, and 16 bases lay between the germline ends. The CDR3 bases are TGCGCCAGCAGCCCGGACTACGGGGGTACTACGCAGTATTTT. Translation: CASSPDYGGTTQYF.

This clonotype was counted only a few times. The CDR3 protein is CASSLAFRSYEQYF. The CDR3 DNA is TGTGCCAGCAGCTTAGCCTTTAGGTCCTACGAGCAGTACTTC. The chain employs TRBV11-2 and TRBJ2-7; no firm D call. The V gene lost 1 base and the J gene lost 1 base, with 8 bases spanning the gap. Germline V CDR1 and CDR2: SGHAT, FQNNGV. The CDR3 is made up of 14 amino acids. The complete variable domain, with remaining parts taken from reference TRBV11-2 and TRBJ2-7, reads EAGVAQSPRYKIIEKRQSVAFWCNPISGHATLYWYQQILGQGPKLLIQFQNNGVVDDSQLPKDRFSAERLKGVDSTLKIQPAKLEDSAVYLCASSLAFRSYEQYFGPGTRLTVT.

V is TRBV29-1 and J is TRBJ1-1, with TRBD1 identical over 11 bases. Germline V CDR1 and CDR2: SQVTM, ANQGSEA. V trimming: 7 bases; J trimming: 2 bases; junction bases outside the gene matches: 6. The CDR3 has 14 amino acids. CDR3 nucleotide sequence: TGCAGCGGGGGGGGACAGGGGGGCAACACTGAAGCTTTCTTT. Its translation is CSGGGQGGNTEAFF.

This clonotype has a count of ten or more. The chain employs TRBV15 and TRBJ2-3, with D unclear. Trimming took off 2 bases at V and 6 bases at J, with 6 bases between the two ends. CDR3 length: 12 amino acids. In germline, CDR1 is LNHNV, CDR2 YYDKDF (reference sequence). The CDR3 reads CATSRLGDTQYF. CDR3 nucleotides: TGTGCCACCAGCAGACTAGGGGATACGCAGTATTTT. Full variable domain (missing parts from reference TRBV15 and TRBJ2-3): DAMVIQNPRYQVTQFGKPVTLSCSQTLNHNVMYWYQQKSSQAPKLLFHYYDKDFNNEADTPDNFQSRRPNTSFCFLDIRSPGLGDTAMYLCATSRLGDTQYFGPGTRLTVL.

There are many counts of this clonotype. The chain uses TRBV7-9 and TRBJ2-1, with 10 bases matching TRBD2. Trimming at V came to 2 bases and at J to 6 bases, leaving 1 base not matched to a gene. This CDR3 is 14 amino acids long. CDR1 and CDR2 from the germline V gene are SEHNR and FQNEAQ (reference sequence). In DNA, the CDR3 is TGTGCCAGCAGCTTAACTAGCGGGATCAATGAGCAGTTCTTC. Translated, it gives CASSLTSGINEQFF.

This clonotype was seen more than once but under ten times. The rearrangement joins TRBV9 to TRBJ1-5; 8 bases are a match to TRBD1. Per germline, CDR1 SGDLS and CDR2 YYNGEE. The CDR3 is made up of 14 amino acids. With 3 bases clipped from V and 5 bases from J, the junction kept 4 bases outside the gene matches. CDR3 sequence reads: CASSGQGIDQPQHF. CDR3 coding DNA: TGTGCCAGCAGCGGACAGGGGATCGATCAGCCCCAGCATTTT.

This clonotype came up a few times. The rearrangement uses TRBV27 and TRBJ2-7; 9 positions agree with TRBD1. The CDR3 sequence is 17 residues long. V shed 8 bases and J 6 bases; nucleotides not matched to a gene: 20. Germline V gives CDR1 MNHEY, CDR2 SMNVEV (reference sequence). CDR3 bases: TGTGCCAGCCGCATGGGGACAGGGTCAAGTGATTTGTTCGAGCAGTACTTC. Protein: CASRMGTGSSDLFEQYF.

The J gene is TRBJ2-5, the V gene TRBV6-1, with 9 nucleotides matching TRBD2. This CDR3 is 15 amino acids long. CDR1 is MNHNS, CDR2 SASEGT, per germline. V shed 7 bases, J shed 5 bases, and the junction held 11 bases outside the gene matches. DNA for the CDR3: TGTGCCAGCACGAGTAGCGGGGGCATAGGGGAGACCCAGTACTTC. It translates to CASTSSGGIGETQYF.